One and the same sample provided the 15 T cell receptor beta chains below, sequenced in a study of molecular identifiers for immune sequencing clone quantification. TCRdb passed the PCR reads through MiXCR, listing each CDR3 protein once. The sample records some 97,000 distinct CDR3 sequences, 20% to 30% being singletons. The sequenced material came from naive CD8+ T cells from blood, with Jurkat cell RNA spiked in. As to subset: FACS-sorted CD8+CD4-CCR7+CD45RA+ naive T cells. All receptors come from a human donor in good health. Some libraries in this study had Jurkat cell RNA spiked in.

The chain links TRBV15 to TRBJ2-3; no firm D call. Germline V gene lookup returns CDR1 LNHNV and CDR2 YYDKDF (reference sequence). Between the trimmed V and J ends, which lost 1 base and 3 bases, there was a span of 5 bases. There are 13 residues in the CDR3. The CDR3 loop is CATSRVGTDTQYF. Here the CDR3 DNA reads TGTGCCACCAGCAGAGTAGGTACAGATACGCAGTATTTT.

As to this clonotype: A much more abundant neighbour one base away suggests this may be a read error. This chain uses TRBV9 with TRBJ1-6; no reliable D call. The CDR3 is 18 residues long. The V and J ends lost 3 bases and 0 bases respectively, with 16 bases between them. CDR1 is SGDLS and CDR2 is YYNGEE in the germline V gene. CDR3 in amino acids: CASSGRVADASYNSPLHF. The DNA of the CDR3 is TGTGCCAGCAGCGGGCGGGTTGCCGACGCCTCCTATAATTCACCCCTCCACTTT.

The sample holds a few counts of this clonotype. This could be a read error, since a much larger clone is one nucleotide away. V and J are TRBV5-1 and TRBJ1-1, with 9 bases matching TRBD1. This CDR3 comprises 14 residues. Germline loops: CDR1 SGHRS, CDR2 YFSETQ. V shed 4 bases, J shed 6 bases, and the junction held 7 bases outside the gene matches. CDR3: CASSTRTGEAEAFF. CDR3 coding DNA: TGCGCCAGCAGCACCCGGACAGGGGAGGCTGAAGCTTTCTTT.

The chain is built from TRBV7-2 and TRBJ2-1; D not certain. Germline V lookup: CDR1 SGHTA, CDR2 FQGNSA. This CDR3 is built from 15 residues. Trimming took off 6 bases at V and 5 bases at J, with 17 bases between the two ends. The CDR3 reads CASRPPGSPDNEQFF. As DNA, the CDR3 is TGTGCCAGCAGACCCCCGGGTAGCCCGGACAATGAGCAGTTCTTC.

As regards this clonotype: This clone may be a read error of a much larger clone one base away. The rearrangement links TRBV27 to TRBJ2-7; D unresolved. The CDR3 consists of 13 residues. V lost 6 bases to trimming and J lost 3 bases, with 12 bases between them. CDR1 and CDR2 from the germline V gene are MNHEY and SMNVEV (reference sequence). CDR3 DNA sequence: TGTGCCAGCAGCCCGACACGGAGCTACGAGCAGTACTTC. It is translated as CASSPTRSYEQYF.

At least ten counts were recorded for this clonotype. The chain uses TRBV5-6 and TRBJ2-2; 11 positions match TRBD1. The CDR3 loop spans 16 amino acids. CDR1 SGHDT and CDR2 YYEEEE come from the germline V gene. The junction had 5 bases not matched to a gene; V was cut back by 4 bases and J by 3 bases. Here the CDR3 DNA reads TGTGCCAGCAGCGCGGGGACAGGGGGGTACACCGGGGAGCTGTTTTTT. As protein: CASSAGTGGYTGELFF.

This clonotype was counted at least ten times. The genes are TRBV21-1 and TRBJ2-7. TRBV21-1 is designated a pseudogene. The CDR3 has 13 residues. CDR3 amino acids: CASSKAPVYEQYF. CDR3 coding DNA: TGTGCCAGCAGCAAAGCTCCAGTCTACGAGCAGTACTTC.

This clonotype was counted only a few times. The rearrangement joins TRBV7-9 to TRBJ1-5; D might be TRBD1 (6 bases). The CDR3 has 14 residues. Germline V gene data show CDR1 as SEHNR and CDR2 as FQNEAQ (reference sequence). Trimming took off 1 base at V and 4 bases at J, with 8 bases between the two ends. CDR3 bases: TGTGCCAGCAGCTTAGGGACAGTTAATCAGCCCCAGCATTTT. Its translation: CASSLGTVNQPQHF.

About this clonotype: One end of the junction varies from germline; a read error may be responsible. The V and J genes are TRBV27 and TRBJ2-2, with 9 bases matching TRBD2. The CDR3 consists of 14 residues. The germline V gene has CDR1 MNHEY and CDR2 SMNVEV (reference sequence). Written as DNA, the CDR3 is TGTGCCAGCGCGGGGGGGGCGAACACCGGGGAGCTGTCTTTT. It yields the protein CASAGGANTGELSF.

In this sample, this clonotype turned up many times. The CDR3 protein is CASSQDLTQAAEAFF. The CDR3, as DNA: TGCGCCAGCAGCCAAGACCTAACCCAGGCAGCTGAAGCTTTCTTT. This chain links TRBV4-3 with TRBJ1-1, with D hard to call. The CDR3 sequence is 15 residues long. V was trimmed by 0 bases and J by 6 bases, leaving 14 bases between them. Germline lookup yields CDR1 LGHNA and CDR2 YSLEER.

This clonotype was counted at least ten times. This chain connects TRBV4-3 to TRBJ2-7, with D possibly matching TRBD2 (6 bases). With 0 bases removed from V and 0 bases from J, the gap between germline ends came to 9 bases. The CDR3 extends over 15 amino acids. Germline lookup yields CDR1 LGHNA and CDR2 YSLEER. CDR3 sequence: CASSQESGGSYEQYF. Written as DNA, the CDR3 is TGCGCCAGCAGCCAAGAGTCCGGGGGCTCCTACGAGCAGTACTTC.

In its sample, this clonotype was seen a few times. The rearrangement links TRBV7-9 to TRBJ2-1; 8 positions match TRBD2. This CDR3 region has 16 residues. The V gene end was trimmed by 2 bases and the J gene end by 5 bases; junction bases not matched to a gene: 8. CDR1 is SEHNR and CDR2 is FQNEAQ in the germline V gene (reference sequence). The CDR3: CASSLPLRGENNEQFF. The CDR3 nucleotides read TGTGCCAGCAGCTTACCACTGCGGGGGGAGAACAATGAGCAGTTCTTC. Based on the CDR3 plus reference TRBV7-9 and TRBJ2-1, the full variable domain is DTGVSQNPRHKITKRGQNVTFRCDPISEHNRLYWYRQTLGQGPEFLTYFQNEAQLEKSRLLSDRFSAERPKGSFSTLEIQRTEQGDSAMYLCASSLPLRGENNEQFFGPGTRLTVL.

This clonotype appeared many times. The chain has TRBV30 and TRBJ1-1; possible D gene TRBD1, 5 bases. The V end was cut by 4 bases, the J end by 1 base, with 7 bases between. CDR3 length: 12 residues. Germline V gene lookup returns CDR1 GTSNPN and CDR2 SVGIG (reference sequence). CDR3: CAWTGTNTEAFF. DNA for the CDR3: TGTGCCTGGACAGGGACGAACACTGAAGCTTTCTTT.

The V call is TRBV7-3, the J call TRBJ2-7, with 8 bases that match TRBD2. Germline V gene lookup returns CDR1 SGHTA and CDR2 FQGTGA. With 5 bases clipped from V and 2 bases from J, the junction kept 8 bases outside the gene matches. CDR3 size: 15 residues. The CDR3 sequence: CASSPGTSPPYEQYF. The CDR3 region has the DNA TGTGCCAGCAGCCCCGGGACTAGTCCTCCCTACGAGCAGTACTTC.

The chain couples TRBV19 to TRBJ1-1; D unresolved. Germline CDR1 LNHDA, CDR2 SQIVND (reference sequence). The CDR3 loop spans 12 amino acids. Deletions cut 8 bases from V and 0 bases from J, with 7 bases between. CDR3 protein: CASVNMNTEAFF. As DNA, the CDR3 is TGTGCCAGTGTCAATATGAACACTGAAGCTTTCTTT. The complete variable domain, with remaining parts taken from reference TRBV19 and TRBJ1-1, reads DGGITQSPKYLFRKEGQNVTLSCEQNLNHDAMYWYRQDPGQGLRLIYYSQIVNDFQKGDIAEGYSVSREKKESFPLTVTSAQKNPTAFYLCASVNMNTEAFFGQGTRLTVV.